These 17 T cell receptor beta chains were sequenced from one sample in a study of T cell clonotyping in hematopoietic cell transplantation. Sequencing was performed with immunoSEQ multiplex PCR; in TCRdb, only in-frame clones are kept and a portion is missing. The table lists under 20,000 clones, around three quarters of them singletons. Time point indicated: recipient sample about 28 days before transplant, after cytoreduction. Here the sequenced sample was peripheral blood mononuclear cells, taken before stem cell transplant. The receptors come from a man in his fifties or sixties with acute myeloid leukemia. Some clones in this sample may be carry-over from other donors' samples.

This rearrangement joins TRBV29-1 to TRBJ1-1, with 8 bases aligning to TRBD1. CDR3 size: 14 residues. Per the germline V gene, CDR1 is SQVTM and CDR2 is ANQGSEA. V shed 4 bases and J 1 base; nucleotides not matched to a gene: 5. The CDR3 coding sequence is TGCAGCGTTGGATGGACAGGGTCGAACACTGAAGCTTTCTTT. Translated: CSVGWTGSNTEAFF.

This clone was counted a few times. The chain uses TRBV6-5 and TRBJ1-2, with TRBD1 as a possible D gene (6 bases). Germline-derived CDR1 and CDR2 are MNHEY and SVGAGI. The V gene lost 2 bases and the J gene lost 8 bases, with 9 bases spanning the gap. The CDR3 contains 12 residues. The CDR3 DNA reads TGTGCCAGCAGTTACGGGGGCGAGGGCTACACCTTC. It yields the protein CASSYGGEGYTF.

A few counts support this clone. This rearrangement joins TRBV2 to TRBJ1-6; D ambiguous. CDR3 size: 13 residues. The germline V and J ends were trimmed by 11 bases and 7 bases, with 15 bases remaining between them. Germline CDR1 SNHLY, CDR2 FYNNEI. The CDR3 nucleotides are TGTGCCGGTTGCAGCATAGACAATTCACCCCTCCACTTT. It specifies CAGCSIDNSPLHF.

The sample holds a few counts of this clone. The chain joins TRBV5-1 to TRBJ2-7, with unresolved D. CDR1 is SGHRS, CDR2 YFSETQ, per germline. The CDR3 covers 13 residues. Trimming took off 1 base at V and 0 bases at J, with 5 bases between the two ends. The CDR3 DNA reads TGCGCCAGCAGCTTGCAAGACTCCTACGAGCAGTACTTC. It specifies CASSLQDSYEQYF.

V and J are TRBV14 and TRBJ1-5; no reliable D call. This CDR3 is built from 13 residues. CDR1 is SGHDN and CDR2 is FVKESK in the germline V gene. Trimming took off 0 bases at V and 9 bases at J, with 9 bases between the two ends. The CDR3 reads CASSQDQNTPQHF. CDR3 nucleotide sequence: TGTGCCAGCAGCCAAGATCAAAATACGCCCCAGCATTTT. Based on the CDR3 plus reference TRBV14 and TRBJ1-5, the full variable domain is EAGVTQFPSHSVIEKGQTVTLRCDPISGHDNLYWYRRVMGKEIKFLLHFVKESKQDESGMPNNRFLAERTGGTYSTLKVQPAELEDSGVYFCASSQDQNTPQHFGDGTRLSIL.

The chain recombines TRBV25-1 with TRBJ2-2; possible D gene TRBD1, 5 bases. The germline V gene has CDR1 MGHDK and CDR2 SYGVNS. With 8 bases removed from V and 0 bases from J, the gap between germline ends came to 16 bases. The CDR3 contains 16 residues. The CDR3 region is CASSASRAANTGELFF. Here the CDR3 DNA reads TGTGCCAGCTCCGCGAGCAGGGCCGCGAACACCGGGGAGCTGTTTTTT.

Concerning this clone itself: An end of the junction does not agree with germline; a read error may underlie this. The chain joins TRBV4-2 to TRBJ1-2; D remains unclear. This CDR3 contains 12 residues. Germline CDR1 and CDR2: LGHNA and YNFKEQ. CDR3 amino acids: CASSQDLIGLFF. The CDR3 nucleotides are TGTGCCAGCAGCCAAGATCTTATCGGGCTCTTCTTC.

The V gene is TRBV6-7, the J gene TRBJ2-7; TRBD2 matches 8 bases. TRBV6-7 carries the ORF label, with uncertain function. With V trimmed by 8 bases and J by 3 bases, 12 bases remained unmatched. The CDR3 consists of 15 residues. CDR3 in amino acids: CASYRTGGYNYEQYF. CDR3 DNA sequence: TGTGCCAGCTATCGGACGGGGGGGTATAACTACGAGCAGTACTTC.

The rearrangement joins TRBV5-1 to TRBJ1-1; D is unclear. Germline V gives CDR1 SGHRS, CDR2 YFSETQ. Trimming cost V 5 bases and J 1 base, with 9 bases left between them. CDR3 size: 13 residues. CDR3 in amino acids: CASSLSWNTEAFF. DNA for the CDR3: TGCGCCAGCAGTTTATCCTGGAACACTGAAGCTTTCTTT.

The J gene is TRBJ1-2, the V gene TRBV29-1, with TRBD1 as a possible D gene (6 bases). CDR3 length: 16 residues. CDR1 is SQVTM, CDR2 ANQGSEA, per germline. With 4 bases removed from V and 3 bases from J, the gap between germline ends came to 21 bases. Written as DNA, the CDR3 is TGCAGCGTTGGAGGGGGGGAAACAGGGAAGGACTATGGCTACACCTTC. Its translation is CSVGGGETGKDYGYTF.

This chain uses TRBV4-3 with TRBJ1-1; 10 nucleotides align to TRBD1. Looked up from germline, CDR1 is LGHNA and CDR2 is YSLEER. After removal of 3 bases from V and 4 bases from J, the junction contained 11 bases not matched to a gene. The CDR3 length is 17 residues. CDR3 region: CASSQRTGGIGSTEAFF. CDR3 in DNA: TGCGCCAGCAGCCAGAGGACAGGGGGGATTGGTAGCACTGAAGCTTTCTTT.

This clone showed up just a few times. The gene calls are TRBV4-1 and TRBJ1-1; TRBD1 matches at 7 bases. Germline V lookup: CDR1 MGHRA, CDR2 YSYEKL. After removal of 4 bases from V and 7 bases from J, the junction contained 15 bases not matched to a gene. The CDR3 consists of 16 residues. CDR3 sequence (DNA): TGCGCCAGCAGCCCCCAATGGATCGGGACAGTACATGAAGCTTTCTTT. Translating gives CASSPQWIGTVHEAFF.

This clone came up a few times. CDR3 sequence: CASSVAAGRDSGEQFF. For the CDR3, the DNA is TGTGCCAGCAGCGTAGCCGCAGGCAGGGACTCCGGTGAGCAGTTCTTC. The chain combines TRBV9 with TRBJ2-1; perhaps TRBD2 as D (6 bases). The CDR3 contains 16 residues. Germline CDR1 SGDLS, CDR2 YYNGEE. Between the trimmed V and J ends, which lost 0 bases and 9 bases, there was a span of 19 bases.

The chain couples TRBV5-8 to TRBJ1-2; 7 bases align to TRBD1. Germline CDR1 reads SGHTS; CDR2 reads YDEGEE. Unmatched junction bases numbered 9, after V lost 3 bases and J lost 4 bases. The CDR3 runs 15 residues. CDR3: CASSSFKGAGYGYTF. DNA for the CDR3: TGTGCCAGCAGCTCCTTTAAGGGGGCCGGCTATGGCTACACCTTC.

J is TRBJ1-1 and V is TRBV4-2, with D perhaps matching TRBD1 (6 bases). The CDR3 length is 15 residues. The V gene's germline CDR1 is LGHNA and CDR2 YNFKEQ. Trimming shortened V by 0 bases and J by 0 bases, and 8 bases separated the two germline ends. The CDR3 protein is CASSQEGGMNTEAFF. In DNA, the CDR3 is TGTGCCAGCAGCCAAGAAGGGGGGATGAACACTGAAGCTTTCTTT.

CDR3 sequence (DNA): TGTGCCAGCAGCTTAGGGGGGGCGCATGGCTACACCTTC. Protein: CASSLGGAHGYTF. The chain has TRBV7-2 and TRBJ1-2, with a tentative D call TRBD1 (6 bases). The V and J ends lost 1 base and 6 bases respectively, with 9 bases between them. The CDR3 is 13 residues long. Germline V gene lookup returns CDR1 SGHTA and CDR2 FQGNSA.

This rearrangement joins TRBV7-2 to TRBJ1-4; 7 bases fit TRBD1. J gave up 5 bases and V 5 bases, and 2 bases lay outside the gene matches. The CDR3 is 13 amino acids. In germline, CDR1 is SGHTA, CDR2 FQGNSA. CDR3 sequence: CASSRDRNEKLFF. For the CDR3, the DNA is TGTGCCAGCAGCCGGGACAGAAATGAAAAACTGTTTTTT.